This T cell receptor (beta chain) is drawn from a study of graft-versus-host responses after intestinal transplantation. Study-wide context: Recipients were all induced with anti-thymocyte globulin, then given tacrolimus and steroids for about three years.

Concerning this clone: The antigen is unknown.

The V gene's germline CDR1 is SGHRS and CDR2 YFSETQ. Trimming took off 1 base at V and 13 bases at J, with 12 bases between the two ends. The CDR3 has 12 amino acids. Repertoires were generated with immunoSEQ multiplex PCR, while TCRdb's copy carries only in-frame clones and drops some. The sample lists approximately 76,000 clones, over 75% occurring once. General study points: GvH clones were found in recipient marrow; some appeared first in ileum or blood.

The chain joins TRBV5-1 to TRBJ2-1; D may be TRBD1 (5 bases). The source is a human donor who was the organ donor for an intestinal transplant. The material sequenced was unstimulated CD4+ T cells sorted from spleen or lymph node cells, taken before transplant. This chain's CDR3 is CASSLTGQHQFF. DNA for the CDR3: TGCGCCAGCAGCTTGACAGGTCAACATCAGTTCTTC. Looking up the rest from reference TRBV5-1 and TRBJ2-1 gives the full variable domain: KAGVTQTPRYLIKTRGQQVTLSCSPISGHRSVSWYQQTPGQGLQFLFEYFSETQRNKGNFPGRFSGRQFSNSRSEMNVSTLELGDSALYLCASSLTGQHQFFGPGTRLTVL.